This TCR beta chain was identified in a study of cytomegalovirus exposure and HLA in healthy donors. Findings of the study overall: Reportedly, diagnosis of cytomegalovirus status by the classifier showed high specificity and sensitivity. The study recorded fewer than 200 TCR beta chains that were cytomegalovirus-associated. In an earlier analysis, about 87% or about 30%: the productive usage of most TCR beta V segments.

The PCR made use of 60 Vbeta and 13 Jbeta primers. The table came from immunoSEQ multiplex PCR; TCRdb's copy has only in-frame clones and leaves some out. This repertoire comprises 180,000 or so clones; its ten largest clones make up roughly 0.74%. Remarks on this clone: Its antigen is undetermined. The germline gene is not matched at one end of the junction; a read error may be the cause.

Germline CDR1 SSHAT, CDR2 FNYEAQ (reference sequence). This CDR3 contains 14 residues. The chain recombines TRBV7-7 with TRBJ2-5; TRBD1 aligns across 7 bases. Sequencing was performed on PBMCs. The clonotype comes from a boy aged 5 to 17 in good health and CMV-seronegative. The CDR3 loop is CASSLGGPQETQYF. The CDR3 bases are TGTGCTAGCAGCTTAGGGGGCCCTCAAGAGACCCAGTACTTC.